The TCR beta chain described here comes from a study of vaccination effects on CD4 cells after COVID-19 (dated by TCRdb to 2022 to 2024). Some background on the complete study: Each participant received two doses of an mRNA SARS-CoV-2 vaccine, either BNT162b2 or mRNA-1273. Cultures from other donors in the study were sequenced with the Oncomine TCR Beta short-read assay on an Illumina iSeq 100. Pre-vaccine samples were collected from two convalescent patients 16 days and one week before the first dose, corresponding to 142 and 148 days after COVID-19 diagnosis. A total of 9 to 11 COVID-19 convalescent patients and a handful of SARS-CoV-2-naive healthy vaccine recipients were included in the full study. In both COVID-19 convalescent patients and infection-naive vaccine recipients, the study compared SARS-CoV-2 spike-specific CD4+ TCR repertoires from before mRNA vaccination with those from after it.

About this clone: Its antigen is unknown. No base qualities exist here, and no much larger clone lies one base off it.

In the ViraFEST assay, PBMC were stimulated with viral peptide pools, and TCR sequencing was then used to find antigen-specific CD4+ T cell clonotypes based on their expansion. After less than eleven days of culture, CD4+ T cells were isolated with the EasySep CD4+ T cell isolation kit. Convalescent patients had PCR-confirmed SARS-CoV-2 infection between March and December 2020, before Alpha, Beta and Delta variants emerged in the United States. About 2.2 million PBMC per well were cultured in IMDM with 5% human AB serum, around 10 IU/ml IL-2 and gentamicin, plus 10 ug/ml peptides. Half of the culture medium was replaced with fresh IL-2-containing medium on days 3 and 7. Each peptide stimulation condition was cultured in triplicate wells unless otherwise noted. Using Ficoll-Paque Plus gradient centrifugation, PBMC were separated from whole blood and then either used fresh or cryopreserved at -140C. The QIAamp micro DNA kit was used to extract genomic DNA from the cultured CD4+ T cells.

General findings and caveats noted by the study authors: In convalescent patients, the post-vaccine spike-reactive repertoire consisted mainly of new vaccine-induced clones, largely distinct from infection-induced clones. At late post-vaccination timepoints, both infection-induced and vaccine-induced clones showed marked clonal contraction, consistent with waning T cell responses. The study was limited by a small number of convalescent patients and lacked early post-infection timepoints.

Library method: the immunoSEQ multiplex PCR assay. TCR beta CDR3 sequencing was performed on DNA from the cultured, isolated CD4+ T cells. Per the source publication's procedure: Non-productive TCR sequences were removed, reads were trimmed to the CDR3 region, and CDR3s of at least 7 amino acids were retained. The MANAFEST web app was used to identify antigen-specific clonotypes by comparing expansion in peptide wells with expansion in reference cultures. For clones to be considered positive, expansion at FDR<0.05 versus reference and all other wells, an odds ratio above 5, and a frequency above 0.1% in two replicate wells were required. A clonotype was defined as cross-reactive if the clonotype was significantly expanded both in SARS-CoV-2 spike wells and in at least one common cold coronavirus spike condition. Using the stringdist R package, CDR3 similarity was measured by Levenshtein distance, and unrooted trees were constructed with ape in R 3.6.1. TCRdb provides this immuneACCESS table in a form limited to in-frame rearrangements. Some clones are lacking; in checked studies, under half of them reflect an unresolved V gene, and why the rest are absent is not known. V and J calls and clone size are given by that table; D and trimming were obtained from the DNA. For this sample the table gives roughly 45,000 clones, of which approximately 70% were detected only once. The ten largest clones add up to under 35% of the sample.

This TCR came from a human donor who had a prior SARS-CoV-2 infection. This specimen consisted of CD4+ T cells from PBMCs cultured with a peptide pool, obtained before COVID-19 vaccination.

Read as DNA, the sequence is TGCAGTGCTAGAGATCTGGGAGGCTACACCTTC. It codes for CSARDLGGYTF. Here the chain combines TRBV20-1 and TRBJ1-2, with no D gene named confidently. CDR1 DFQATT and CDR2 SNEGSKA are derived from the germline V gene (reference sequence). The CDR3 starts with the cysteine, ends with the phenylalanine, and has 11 residues. The only DNA kept is the CDR3, 33 bases in frame from the first base. V is shortened by 0 bases, J by 8 bases, and the region joining them spans 7 bases.